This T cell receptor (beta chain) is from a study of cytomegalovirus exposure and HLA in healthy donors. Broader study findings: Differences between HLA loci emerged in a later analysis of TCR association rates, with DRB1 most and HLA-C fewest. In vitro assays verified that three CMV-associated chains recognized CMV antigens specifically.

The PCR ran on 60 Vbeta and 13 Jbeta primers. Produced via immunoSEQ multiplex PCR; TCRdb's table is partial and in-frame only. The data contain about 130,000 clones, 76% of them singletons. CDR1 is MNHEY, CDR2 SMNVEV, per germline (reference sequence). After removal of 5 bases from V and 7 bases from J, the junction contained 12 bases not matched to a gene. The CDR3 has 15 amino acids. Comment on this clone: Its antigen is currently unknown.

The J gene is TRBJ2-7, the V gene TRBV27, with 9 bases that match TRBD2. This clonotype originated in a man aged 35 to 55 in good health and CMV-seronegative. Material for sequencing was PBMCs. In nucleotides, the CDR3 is TGTGCCAGCAGTCCCATATGGCGGGGGGGCCAAGAGCAGTACTTC. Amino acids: CASSPIWRGGQEQYF.